This passage covers 7 T cell receptor beta chains from one sample sequenced in a study of T cell changes during pregnancy in multiple sclerosis. Libraries were prepared by immunoSEQ multiplex PCR; TCRdb keeps only in-frame clonotypes and omits some of them. The table lists tens of thousands of clones, 80% to 90% of them singletons. The sequenced sample was CD8+ T cells from peripheral blood mononuclear cells, obtained in the second trimester of pregnancy. The receptors come from a female donor with multiple sclerosis, enrolled in a pregnancy study.

The rearrangement uses TRBV27 and TRBJ2-7; TRBD2 is a possible D gene (6 bases). CDR1 is MNHEY, CDR2 SMNVEV, per germline (reference sequence). V was trimmed by 6 bases and J by 2 bases, leaving 20 bases between them. The CDR3 sequence is 16 residues long. The DNA for the CDR3 is TGTGCCAGCAGCCCCTCCTCCGGGACTGAGACCTACGAGCAGTACTTC. It encodes CASSPSSGTETYEQYF.

The rearrangement joins TRBV13 to TRBJ2-7, with 8 bases matching TRBD1. The J segment lost 5 bases and the V segment lost 4 bases, leaving 13 bases of the junction unmatched. This CDR3 region has 16 residues. CDR1 PRHDT and CDR2 FYEKMQ come from the germline V gene (reference sequence). CDR3 in DNA: TGTGCCAGCAGCTCCGGGACAGGAGGTAGGGCACACGAGCAGTACTTC. Its protein is CASSSGTGGRAHEQYF. Full variable domain (rest looked up from reference TRBV13 and TRBJ2-7): AAGVIQSPRHLIKEKRETATLKCYPIPRHDTVYWYQQGPGQDPQFLISFYEKMQSDKGSIPDRFSAQQFSDYHSELNMSSLELGDSALYFCASSSGTGGRAHEQYFGPGTRLTVT.

The chain links TRBV30 to TRBJ1-2; D is unresolved. There are 14 residues in the CDR3. In germline, CDR1 is GTSNPN, CDR2 SVGIG (reference sequence). Trimming removed 6 bases from V and 4 bases from J, with 18 bases in between. In DNA form, the CDR3 reads TGTGCCTGTCTAGCTATTGCAGCGGGCTATGGCTACACCTTC. This sequence encodes CACLAIAAGYGYTF.

The chain uses TRBV7-8 and TRBJ2-7; 10 nucleotides line up with TRBD2. V was clipped by 2 bases and J by 3 bases; unmatched bases: 10. From germline, CDR1 is SGHVS and CDR2 FQNEAQ. The CDR3 spans 17 residues. CDR3 region: CASSLSVSGGPDYEQYF. The CDR3 DNA is TGTGCCAGCAGCTTATCGGTTAGCGGGGGGCCCGACTACGAGCAGTACTTC.

This sequence joins TRBV7-3 and TRBJ2-2; 10 positions match TRBD2. CDR3 length: 19 residues. Germline loops: CDR1 SGHTA, CDR2 FQGTGA. Losses at the gene ends were 2 bases for V and 4 bases for J; bases not matched to a gene: 13. CDR3 in DNA: TGTGCCAGCAGCTTAGCCATAGCGGGGGGTTCCCGGGGCACCGGGGAGCTGTTTTTT. Its protein is CASSLAIAGGSRGTGELFF.

The V and J genes are TRBV27 and TRBJ2-7; TRBD1 matches at 9 bases. Germline CDR1 MNHEY, CDR2 SMNVEV (reference sequence). V dropped 2 bases and J dropped 6; count of bases not matched to a gene: 5. The CDR3 has 14 amino acids. CDR3 bases: TGTGCCAGCAGTTTACGGGACAGGGTTGGCGAGCAGTACTTC. Amino acid sequence: CASSLRDRVGEQYF.

The rearrangement joins TRBV15 to TRBJ1-5; D is perhaps TRBD1 (5 bases). The CDR3 is 15 amino acids. Germline V CDR1 and CDR2: LNHNV, YYDKDF (reference sequence). Trimming took 0 bases from V and 6 from J, leaving 12 bases between them. CDR3 DNA sequence: TGTGCCACCAGCAGAGATTCGCAGGGTGGTCAGCCCCAGCATTTT. It encodes CATSRDSQGGQPQHF.